This record looks at one T cell receptor (beta chain) sequence and its context. Its antigen is not identified. The test was conducted at deep level. The table came from immunoSEQ multiplex PCR; TCRdb's copy has only in-frame clones and leaves some out. This sample has more than 1.2 million clones, with 98% to 99% found just once. The CDR3 spans 16 residues. CDR1 and CDR2 (germline): MNHEY, SMNVEV (reference sequence). V lost 8 bases and J lost 3; bases outside the gene matches: 13. This specimen comes from a study of shared clonotypes between healthy human individuals. Study outcomes and limitations: Shared clonotypes: about 4.6% naive CD4, roughly 4% naive CD8, roughly 2.2% memory CD4, roughly 0.4% memory CD8.

The genes are TRBV27 and TRBJ2-1; 7 bases line up with TRBD1. The sequencing input was naive CD4+ T cells sorted from blood. Subset here: CD45RA+ positively selected. The sequence was obtained from a man younger than 40 in good health. The CDR3 DNA reads as TGTGCCAGCGGAGAATCTCGGGACAGCTTCTACAATGAGCAGTTCTTC. Protein: CASGESRDSFYNEQFF.